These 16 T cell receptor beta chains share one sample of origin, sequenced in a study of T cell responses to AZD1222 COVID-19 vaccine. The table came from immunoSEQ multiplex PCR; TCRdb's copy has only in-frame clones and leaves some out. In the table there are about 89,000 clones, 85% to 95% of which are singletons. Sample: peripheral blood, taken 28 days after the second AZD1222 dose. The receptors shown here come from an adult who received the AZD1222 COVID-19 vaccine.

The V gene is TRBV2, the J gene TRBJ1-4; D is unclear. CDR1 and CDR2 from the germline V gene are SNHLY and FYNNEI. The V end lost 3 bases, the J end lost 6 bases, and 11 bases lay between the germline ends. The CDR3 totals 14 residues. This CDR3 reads CASSDVGLDEKLFF. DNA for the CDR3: TGTGCCAGCAGTGATGTGGGATTGGATGAAAAACTGTTTTTT.

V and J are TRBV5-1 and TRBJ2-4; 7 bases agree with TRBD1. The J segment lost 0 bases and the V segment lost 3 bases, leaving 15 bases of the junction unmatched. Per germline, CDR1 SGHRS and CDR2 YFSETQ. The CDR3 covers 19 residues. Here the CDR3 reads CASSSYSRDRTIAKNIQYF. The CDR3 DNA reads TGCGCCAGCAGCTCCTACTCCCGGGACAGAACTATAGCCAAAAACATTCAGTACTTC.

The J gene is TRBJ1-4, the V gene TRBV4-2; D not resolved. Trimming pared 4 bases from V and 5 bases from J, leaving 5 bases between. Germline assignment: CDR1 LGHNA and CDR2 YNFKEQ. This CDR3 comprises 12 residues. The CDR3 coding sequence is TGTGCCAGCAGCCCCTTAAATGAAAAACTGTTTTTT. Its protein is CASSPLNEKLFF.

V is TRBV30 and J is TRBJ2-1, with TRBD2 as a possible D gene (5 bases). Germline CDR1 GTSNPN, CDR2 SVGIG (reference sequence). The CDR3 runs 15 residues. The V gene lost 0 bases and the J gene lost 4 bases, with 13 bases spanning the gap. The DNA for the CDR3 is TGTGCCTGGAGTGTAGGTGGGAGCCATTACAATGAGCAGTTCTTC. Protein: CAWSVGGSHYNEQFF.

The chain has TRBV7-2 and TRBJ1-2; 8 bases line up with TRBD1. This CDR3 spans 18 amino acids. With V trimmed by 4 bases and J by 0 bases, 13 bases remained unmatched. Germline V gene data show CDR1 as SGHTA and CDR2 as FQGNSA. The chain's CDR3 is CASSSPAGTGLTNYGYTF. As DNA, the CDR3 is TGTGCCAGCAGCTCACCCGCCGGGACAGGCCTCACTAACTATGGCTACACCTTC.

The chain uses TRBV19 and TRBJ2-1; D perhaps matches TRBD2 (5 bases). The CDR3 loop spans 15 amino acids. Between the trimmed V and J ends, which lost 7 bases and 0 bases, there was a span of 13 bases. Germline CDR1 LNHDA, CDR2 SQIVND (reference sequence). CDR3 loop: CASTMGGFSYNEQFF. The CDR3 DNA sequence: TGTGCCAGTACCATGGGCGGGTTCTCCTACAATGAGCAGTTCTTC.

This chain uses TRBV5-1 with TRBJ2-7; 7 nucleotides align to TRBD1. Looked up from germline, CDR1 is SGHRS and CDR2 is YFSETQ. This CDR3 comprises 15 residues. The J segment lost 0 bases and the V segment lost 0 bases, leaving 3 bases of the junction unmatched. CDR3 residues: CASSLGAGGSYEQYF. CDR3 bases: TGCGCCAGCAGCTTGGGGGCAGGGGGCTCCTACGAGCAGTACTTC.

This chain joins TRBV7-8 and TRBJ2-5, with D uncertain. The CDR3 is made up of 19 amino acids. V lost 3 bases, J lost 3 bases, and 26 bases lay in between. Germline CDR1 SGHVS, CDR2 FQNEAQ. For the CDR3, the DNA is TGTGCCAGCAGCTTGCGTCGGGTCCCACATCCACAATCCAAAGAGACCCAGTACTTC. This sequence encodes CASSLRRVPHPQSKETQYF.

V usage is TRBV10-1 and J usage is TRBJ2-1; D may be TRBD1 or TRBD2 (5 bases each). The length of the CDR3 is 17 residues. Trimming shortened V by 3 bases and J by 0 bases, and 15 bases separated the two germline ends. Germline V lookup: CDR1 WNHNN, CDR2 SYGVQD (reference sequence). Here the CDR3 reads CASSDVRGVLSYNEQFF. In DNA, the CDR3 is TGCGCCAGCAGTGATGTTCGAGGGGTTCTCTCCTACAATGAGCAGTTCTTC.

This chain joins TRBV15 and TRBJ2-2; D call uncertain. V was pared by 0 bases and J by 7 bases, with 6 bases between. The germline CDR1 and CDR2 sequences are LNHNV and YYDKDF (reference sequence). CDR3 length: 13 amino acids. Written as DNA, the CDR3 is TGTGCCACCAGCAGAGATAGGAGCGGGGAGCTGTTTTTT. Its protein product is CATSRDRSGELFF.

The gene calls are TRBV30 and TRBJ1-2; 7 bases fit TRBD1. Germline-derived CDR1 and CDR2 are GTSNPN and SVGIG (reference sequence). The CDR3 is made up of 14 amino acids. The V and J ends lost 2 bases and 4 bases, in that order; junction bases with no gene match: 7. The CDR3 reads CAWSLGGQFYGYTF. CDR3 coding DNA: TGTGCCTGGAGTCTGGGGGGACAGTTCTATGGCTACACCTTC.

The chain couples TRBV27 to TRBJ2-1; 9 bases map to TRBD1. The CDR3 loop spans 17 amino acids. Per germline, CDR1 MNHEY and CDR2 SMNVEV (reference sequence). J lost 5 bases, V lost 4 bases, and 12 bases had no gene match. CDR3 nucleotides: TGTGCCAGCAGTTCTATACCGACAGGGGGGCGGGACAATGAGCAGTTCTTC. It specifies CASSSIPTGGRDNEQFF.

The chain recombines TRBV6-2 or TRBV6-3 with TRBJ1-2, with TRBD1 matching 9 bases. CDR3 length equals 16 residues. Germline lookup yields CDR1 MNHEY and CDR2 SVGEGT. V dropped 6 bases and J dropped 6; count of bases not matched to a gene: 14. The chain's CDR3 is CASRPYNRGQWDGYTF. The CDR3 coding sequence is TGTGCCAGCAGGCCTTACAACAGGGGGCAGTGGGATGGCTACACCTTC.

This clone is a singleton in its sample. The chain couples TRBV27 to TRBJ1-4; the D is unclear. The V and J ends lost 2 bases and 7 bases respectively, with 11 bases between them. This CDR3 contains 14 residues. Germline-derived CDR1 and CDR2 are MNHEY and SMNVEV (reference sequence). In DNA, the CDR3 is TGTGCCAGCAGTTTACGGCTCGGATTTGAAAAACTGTTTTTT. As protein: CASSLRLGFEKLFF.

CDR3 in amino acids: CASSPGVSGSPGDEQFF. The CDR3 DNA reads TGTGCCAGCAGCCCCGGGGTTAGCGGGAGTCCAGGAGATGAGCAGTTCTTC. The chain combines TRBV11-3 with TRBJ2-1, with 9 bases that match TRBD2. The V gene end was trimmed by 5 bases and the J gene end by 8 bases; junction bases not matched to a gene: 16. Germline CDR1 SGHNT, CDR2 YENEEA. This CDR3 is 17 amino acids long.

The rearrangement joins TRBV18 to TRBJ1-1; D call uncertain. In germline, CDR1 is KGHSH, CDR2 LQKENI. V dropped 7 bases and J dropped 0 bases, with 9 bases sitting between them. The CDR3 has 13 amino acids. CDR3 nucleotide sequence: TGTGCCAGCTTCCGAAACTTGAACACTGAAGCTTTCTTT. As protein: CASFRNLNTEAFF.